This T cell receptor (beta chain) was found in a study of OX40 agonist ivuxolimab in advanced cancers. Study at large: An anti-OX40 (CD134) antibody with agonistic activity, ivuxolimab, was administered to patients. Recorded diagnoses for dose-escalation patients were hepatocellular carcinoma, melanoma, renal cell or head and neck cancer. A history of anti-PD-1, anti-PD-L1 or anti-CTLA-4 therapy was acceptable, and approximately 40% had some.

CDR1 SGHTA and CDR2 FQGTGA come from the germline V gene. This CDR3 comprises 16 residues. The ends were cut back, 3 bases at V and 0 bases at J, with 11 bases in the middle. Comment on this clone: No antigen is known for it.

Overall study results and limits: Clones of CD4+ and CD8+ blood T cells grew by week 6 at doses of 0.1 to 3.0 mg/kg.

Using immunoSEQ multiplex PCR, the repertoire was profiled, and TCRdb retains in-frame clones only, with some absent. There are some 57,000 clones in the sample; over 80% occur only once, and 3% to 4% lies in the top ten. This rearrangement joins TRBV7-3 to TRBJ2-2; the D gene could be TRBD1 or TRBD2 (6 bases each). The material sequenced was CD4+ or CD8+ T cells sorted from blood, taken in a trial of the OX40 agonist ivuxolimab. The sequence derives from an adult with an advanced solid tumor such as melanoma, head and neck, liver or kidney cancer. The CDR3 loop is CASSFGGAANTGELFF. For the CDR3, the DNA is TGTGCCAGCAGCTTCGGGGGCGCCGCGAACACCGGGGAGCTGTTTTTT.